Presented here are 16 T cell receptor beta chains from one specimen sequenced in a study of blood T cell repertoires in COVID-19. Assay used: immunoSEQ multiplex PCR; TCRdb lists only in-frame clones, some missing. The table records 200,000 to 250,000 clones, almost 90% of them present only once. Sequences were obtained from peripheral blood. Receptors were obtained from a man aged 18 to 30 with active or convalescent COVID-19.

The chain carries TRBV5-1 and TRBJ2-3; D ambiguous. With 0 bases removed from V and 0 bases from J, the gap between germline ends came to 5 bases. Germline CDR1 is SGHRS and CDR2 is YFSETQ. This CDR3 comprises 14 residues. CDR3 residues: CASSLAESTDTQYF. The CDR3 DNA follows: TGCGCCAGCAGCTTGGCCGAGAGCACAGATACGCAGTATTTT.

As DNA, the CDR3 is TGTGCCAGCAGTGTTAGAGGTTCGTTCGAGCAGTACTTC. The encoded protein is CASSVRGSFEQYF. V usage is TRBV6-4 and J usage is TRBJ2-7; D is ambiguous. Trimming removed 4 bases from V and 6 bases from J, with 13 bases in between. This CDR3 spans 13 amino acids. CDR1 is MRHNA, CDR2 SNTAGT, per germline.

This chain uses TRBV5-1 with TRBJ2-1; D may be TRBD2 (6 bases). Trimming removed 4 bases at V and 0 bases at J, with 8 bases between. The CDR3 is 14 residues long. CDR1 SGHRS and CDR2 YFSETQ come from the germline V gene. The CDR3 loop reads CASSVDYSYNEQFF. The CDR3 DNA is TGCGCCAGCAGCGTGGACTACTCCTACAATGAGCAGTTCTTC. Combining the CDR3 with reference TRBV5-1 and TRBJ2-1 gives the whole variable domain KAGVTQTPRYLIKTRGQQVTLSCSPISGHRSVSWYQQTPGQGLQFLFEYFSETQRNKGNFPGRFSGRQFSNSRSEMNVSTLELGDSALYLCASSVDYSYNEQFFGPGTRLTVL.

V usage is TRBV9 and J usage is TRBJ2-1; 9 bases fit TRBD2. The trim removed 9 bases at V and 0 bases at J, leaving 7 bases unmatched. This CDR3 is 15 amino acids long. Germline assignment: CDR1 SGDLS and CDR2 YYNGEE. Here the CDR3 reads CATSSGASSYNEQFF. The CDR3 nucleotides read TGTGCCACCTCTAGCGGGGCAAGCTCCTACAATGAGCAGTTCTTC.

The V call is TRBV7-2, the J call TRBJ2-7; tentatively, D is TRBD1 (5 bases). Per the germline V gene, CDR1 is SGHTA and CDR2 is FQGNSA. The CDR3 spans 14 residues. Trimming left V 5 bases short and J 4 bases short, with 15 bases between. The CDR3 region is CASSETPGSYEQYF. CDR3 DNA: TGTGCCAGCAGCGAAACACCAGGGTCTTACGAGCAGTACTTC.

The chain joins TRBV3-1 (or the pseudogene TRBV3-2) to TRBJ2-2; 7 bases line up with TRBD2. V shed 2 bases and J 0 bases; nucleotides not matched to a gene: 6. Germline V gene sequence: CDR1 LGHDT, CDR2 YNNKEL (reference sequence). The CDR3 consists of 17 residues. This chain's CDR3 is CASSQFGGVANTGELFF. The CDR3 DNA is TGTGCCAGCAGCCAATTTGGGGGGGTAGCGAACACCGGGGAGCTGTTTTTT.

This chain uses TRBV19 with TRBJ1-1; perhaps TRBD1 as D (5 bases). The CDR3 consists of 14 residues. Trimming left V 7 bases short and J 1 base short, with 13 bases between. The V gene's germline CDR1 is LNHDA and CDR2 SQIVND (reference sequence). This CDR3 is CASTLGGENTEAFF. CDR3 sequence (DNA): TGTGCCAGTACTTTGGGGGGGGAGAACACTGAAGCTTTCTTT.

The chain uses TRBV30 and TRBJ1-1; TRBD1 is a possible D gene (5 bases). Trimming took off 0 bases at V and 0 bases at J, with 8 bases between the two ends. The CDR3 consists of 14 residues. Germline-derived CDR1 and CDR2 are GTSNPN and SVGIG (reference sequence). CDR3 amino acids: CAWSVIGVNTEAFF. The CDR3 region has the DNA TGTGCCTGGAGTGTAATAGGGGTGAACACTGAAGCTTTCTTT. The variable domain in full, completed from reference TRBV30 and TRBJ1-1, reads SQTIHQWPATLVQPVGSPLSLECTVEGTSNPNLYWYRQAAGRGLQLLFYSVGIGQISSEVPQNLSASRPQDRQFILSSKKLLLSDSGFYLCAWSVIGVNTEAFFGQGTRLTVV.

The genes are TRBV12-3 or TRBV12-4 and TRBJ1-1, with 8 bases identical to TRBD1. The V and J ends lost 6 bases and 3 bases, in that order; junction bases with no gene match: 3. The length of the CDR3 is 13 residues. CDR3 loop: CASSDRGHTEAFF. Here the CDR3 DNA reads TGTGCCAGCAGCGACAGGGGCCACACTGAAGCTTTCTTT.

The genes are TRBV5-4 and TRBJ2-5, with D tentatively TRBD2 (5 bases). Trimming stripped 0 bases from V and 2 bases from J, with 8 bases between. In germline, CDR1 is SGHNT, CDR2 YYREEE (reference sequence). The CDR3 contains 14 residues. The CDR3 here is CASSLGDYQETQYF. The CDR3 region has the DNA TGTGCCAGCAGCTTGGGAGACTATCAAGAGACCCAGTACTTC. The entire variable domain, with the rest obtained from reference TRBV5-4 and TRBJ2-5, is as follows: ETGVTQSPTHLIKTRGQQVTLRCSSQSGHNTVSWYQQALGQGPQFIFQYYREEENGRGNFPPRFSGLQFPNYSSELNVNALELDDSALYLCASSLGDYQETQYFGPGTRLLVL.

The CDR3 DNA reads TGCGCCAGCAGCGTGGGCCCTAGGGCTAGCGGGACCTACGAGCAGTACTTC. Encoded protein: CASSVGPRASGTYEQYF. The V call is TRBV5-1, the J call TRBJ2-7, with 9 bases aligning to TRBD2. Germline V gene lookup returns CDR1 SGHRS and CDR2 YFSETQ. The J segment lost 2 bases and the V segment lost 4 bases, leaving 13 bases of the junction unmatched. This CDR3 comprises 17 residues.

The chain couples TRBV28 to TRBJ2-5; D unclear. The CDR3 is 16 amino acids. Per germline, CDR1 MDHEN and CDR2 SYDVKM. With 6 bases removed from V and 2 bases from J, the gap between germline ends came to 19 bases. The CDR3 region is CASRPYVAVGQETQYF. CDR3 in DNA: TGTGCCAGCAGACCCTACGTGGCAGTCGGGCAAGAGACCCAGTACTTC.

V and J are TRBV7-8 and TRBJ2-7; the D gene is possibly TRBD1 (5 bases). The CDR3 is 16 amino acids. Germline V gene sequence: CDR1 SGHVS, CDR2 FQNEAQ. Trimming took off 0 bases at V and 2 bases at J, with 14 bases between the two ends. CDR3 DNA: TGTGCCAGCAGCTTAGCTGGGGCGACAGCGCCCTACGAGCAGTACTTC. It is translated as CASSLAGATAPYEQYF.

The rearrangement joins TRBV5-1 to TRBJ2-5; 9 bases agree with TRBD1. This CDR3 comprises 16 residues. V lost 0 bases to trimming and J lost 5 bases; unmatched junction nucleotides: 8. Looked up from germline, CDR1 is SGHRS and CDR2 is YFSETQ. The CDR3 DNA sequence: TGCGCCAGCAGCTTGGCCAACAGGGGGCAGGGGGAGACCCAGTACTTC. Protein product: CASSLANRGQGETQYF.

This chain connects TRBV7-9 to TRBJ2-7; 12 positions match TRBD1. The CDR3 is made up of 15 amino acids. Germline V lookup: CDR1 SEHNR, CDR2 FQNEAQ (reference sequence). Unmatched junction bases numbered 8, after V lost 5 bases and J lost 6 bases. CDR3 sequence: CASSLGQGAGFEQYF. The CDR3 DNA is TGTGCCAGCAGCCTGGGACAGGGGGCAGGGTTCGAGCAGTACTTC.

The CDR3 is CASSPPRGFHNEKLFF. The CDR3, as DNA: TGTGCCAGTAGTCCACCCCGGGGTTTCCATAATGAAAAACTGTTTTTT. J is TRBJ1-4 and V is TRBV19, with D unresolved. CDR3 size: 16 residues. CDR1 is LNHDA, CDR2 SQIVND, per germline (reference sequence). V dropped 5 bases and J dropped 4 bases, with 17 bases sitting between them.